This TCR delta chain was sequenced for a study of Vδ1+ human thymocytes. The template was reverse-transcribed extracted RNA. Pooled V-gene forward primers with one constant-region reverse primer generated the CDR3 amplicons by multiplex PCR. TCRdb called clones anew from the multiplex PCR reads with CATT. The sample holds 50,000 to 60,000 delta-chain clones, over 13% seen once. As concerns this clone: The target antigen is unknown.

Whole-study findings and limits: In the thymus, TRG and TRD repertoires looked highly polyclonal with Gaussian CDR3 lengths.

The V end was cut by 4 bases, the J end by 0 bases, with 39 bases between. The CDR3 has 24 amino acids. CDR1 is TSWWSYY and CDR2 is QGS in the germline V gene. This chain joins TRDV1 and TRDJ1, with D perhaps matching TRDD3 (6 bases). What was sequenced was Vdelta1+ gamma-delta thymocytes from the thymus. Subset described: FACS-sorted CD3+ TCRalphabeta- TCRVdelta1+ TCRVdelta2- thymocytes. This sequence was found in a girl under three years old who had congenital heart surgery. CDR3: CALGVPRTVWMGGHIPAYTDKLIF. CDR3 sequence (DNA): TGTGCTCTTGGGGTACCTAGGACTGTCTGGATGGGGGGTCACATCCCTGCGTACACCGATAAACTCATCTTT.